This TCR beta chain derives from a study of blood T cell repertoires in COVID-19. At the level of the study: Whether acute or convalescent, the COVID-19 samples came from the United States, Italy and Spain. The analysed material was cDNA or gDNA that came from T cells, B-cell-depleted T cells, or PBMCs.

Germline V gene lookup returns CDR1 KGHSH and CDR2 LQKENI. The V and J ends lost 0 bases and 0 bases respectively, with 9 bases between them. This CDR3 spans 15 amino acids. In the original workflow: Reference gene primer amplification gave estimated nucleated cell counts. TCRdb keeps only in-frame clones here, not all; method: immunoSEQ multiplex PCR. The DNA was the basis for D and trimming; V, J and clone size are from that table. The data show tens of thousands of clones, about 82% seen once. This clonotype was obtained from a man aged 65 to 85 with acute or convalescent COVID-19. The chain combines TRBV18 with TRBJ2-7, with D uncertain. The sequenced sample consisted of peripheral blood. The CDR3 sequence is CASSPPSMPSYEQYF. Here the CDR3 DNA reads TGTGCCAGCTCACCACCGAGTATGCCCTCCTACGAGCAGTACTTC.